This TCR beta chain appears in the sequencing data of a study of blood T cell repertoires in COVID-19. Study-level background: Spain, Italy and the United States supplied samples that represented acute and convalescent COVID-19. PBMCs, B-cell-depleted T cells, or T cells provided the cDNA or gDNA that made up the material.

The authors' processing: Scientists estimated how many nucleated cells there were by amplifying reference gene primers. The repertoire was sequenced with immunoSEQ multiplex PCR; TCRdb's copy has only in-frame clones and lacks some. That table gives V, J and clone size, and the DNA gave D and trimming. The table includes approximately 37,000 clones, about 86% detected once. The CDR3 is made up of 12 amino acids. Deletions cut 6 bases from V and 3 bases from J, with 11 bases between. Germline V lookup: CDR1 GTSNPN, CDR2 SVGIG (reference sequence). This sequence was found in a man aged 50-59 years in a cohort sampled during active COVID-19. Source material: peripheral blood. The chain employs TRBV30 and TRBJ1-2; a possible D gene is TRBD1 (5 bases). CDR3 nucleotide sequence: TGTGCCTGCGACAGACCATACTATGGCTACACCTTC. Its protein is CACDRPYYGYTF.